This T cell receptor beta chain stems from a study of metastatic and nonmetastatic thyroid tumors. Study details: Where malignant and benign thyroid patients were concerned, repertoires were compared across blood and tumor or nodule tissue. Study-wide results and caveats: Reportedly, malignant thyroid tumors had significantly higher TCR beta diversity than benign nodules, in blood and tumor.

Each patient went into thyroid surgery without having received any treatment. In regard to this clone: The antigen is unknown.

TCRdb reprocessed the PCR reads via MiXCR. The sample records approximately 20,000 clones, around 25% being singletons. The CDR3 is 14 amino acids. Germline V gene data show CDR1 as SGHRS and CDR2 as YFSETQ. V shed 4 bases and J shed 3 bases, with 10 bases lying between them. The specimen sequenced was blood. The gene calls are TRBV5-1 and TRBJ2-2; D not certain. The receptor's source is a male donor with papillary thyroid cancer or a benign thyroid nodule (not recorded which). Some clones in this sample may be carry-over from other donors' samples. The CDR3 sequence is CASSLTTDTGELFF. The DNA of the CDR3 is TGCGCCAGCAGCCTCACCACCGACACCGGGGAGCTGTTTTTT.